This entry concerns a single TCR beta chain. Focal radiation and CTLA-4 blockade (ipilimumab) were tested in chemo-refractory metastatic non-small-cell lung cancer patients. This sample stems from a study of radiotherapy plus CTLA-4 blockade in lung cancer. Study information: Objective responses emerged in over 15% of patients, and 25% to 40% attained disease control.

Here immunoSEQ multiplex PCR was the method, and the copy in TCRdb shows in-frame clones only, minus some. Here the sample spans some 15,000 clones, 72% being singletons. CDR3 length: 13 amino acids. Germline CDR1 is SNHLY and CDR2 is FYNNEI. Between the trimmed V and J ends, which lost 4 bases and 7 bases, there was a span of 13 bases. The chain recombines TRBV2 with TRBJ1-2; D is unclear. Specimen: peripheral blood, collected from a patient treated with radiotherapy plus ipilimumab. The receptor was derived from a human donor with non-small cell lung cancer whose response to radiotherapy plus ipilimumab could not be evaluated. The CDR3 protein is CASSGGGSGGYTF. The CDR3 coding sequence is TGTGCCAGCAGTGGAGGAGGGTCGGGTGGCTACACCTTC.